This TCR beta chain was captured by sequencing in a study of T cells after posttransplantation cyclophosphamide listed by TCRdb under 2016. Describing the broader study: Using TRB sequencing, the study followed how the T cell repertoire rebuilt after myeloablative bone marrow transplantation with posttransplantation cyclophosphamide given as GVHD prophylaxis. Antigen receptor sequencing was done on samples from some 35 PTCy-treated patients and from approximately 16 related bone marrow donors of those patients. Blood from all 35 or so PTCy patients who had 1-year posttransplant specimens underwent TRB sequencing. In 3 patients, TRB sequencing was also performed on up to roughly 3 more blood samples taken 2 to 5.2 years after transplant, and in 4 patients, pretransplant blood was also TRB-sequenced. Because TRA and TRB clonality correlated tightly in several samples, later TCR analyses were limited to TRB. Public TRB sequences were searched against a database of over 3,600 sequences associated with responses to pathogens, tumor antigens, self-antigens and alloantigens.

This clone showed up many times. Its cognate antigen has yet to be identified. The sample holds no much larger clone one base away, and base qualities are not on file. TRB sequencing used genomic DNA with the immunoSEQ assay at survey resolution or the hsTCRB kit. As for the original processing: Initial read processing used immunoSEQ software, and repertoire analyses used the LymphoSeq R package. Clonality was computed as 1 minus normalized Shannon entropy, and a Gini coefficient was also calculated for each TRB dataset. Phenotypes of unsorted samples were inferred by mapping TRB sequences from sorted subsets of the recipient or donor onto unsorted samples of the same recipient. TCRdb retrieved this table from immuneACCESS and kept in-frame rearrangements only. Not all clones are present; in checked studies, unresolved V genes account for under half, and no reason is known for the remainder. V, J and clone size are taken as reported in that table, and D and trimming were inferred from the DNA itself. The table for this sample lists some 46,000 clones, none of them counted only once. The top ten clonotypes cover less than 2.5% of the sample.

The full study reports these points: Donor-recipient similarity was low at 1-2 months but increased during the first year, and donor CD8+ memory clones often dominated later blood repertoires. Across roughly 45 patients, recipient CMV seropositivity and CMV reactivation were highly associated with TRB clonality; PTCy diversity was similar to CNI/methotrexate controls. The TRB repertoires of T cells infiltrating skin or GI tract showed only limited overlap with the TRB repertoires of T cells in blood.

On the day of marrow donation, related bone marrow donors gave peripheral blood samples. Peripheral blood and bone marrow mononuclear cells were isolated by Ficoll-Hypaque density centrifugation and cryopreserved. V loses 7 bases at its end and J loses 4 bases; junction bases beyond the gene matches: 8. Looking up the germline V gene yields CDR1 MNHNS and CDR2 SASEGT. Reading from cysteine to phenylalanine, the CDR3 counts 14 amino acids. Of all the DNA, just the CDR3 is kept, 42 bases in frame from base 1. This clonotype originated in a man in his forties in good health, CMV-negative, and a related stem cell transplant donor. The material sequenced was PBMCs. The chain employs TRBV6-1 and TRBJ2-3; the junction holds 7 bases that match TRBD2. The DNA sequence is TGTGCCAGCAACTGGGAGGGCGGTCCAGATACGCAGTATTTT. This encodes CASNWEGGPDTQYF.